The clone carrying this TCR beta chain has ten or more counts. Antigen unknown. Amplified material comprised TCR beta CDR3 regions derived from RNA transcripts. HTBI-primed first-round RT-PCR preceded second-round multiplex PCR. A single record per CDR3 protein comes from TCRdb applying MiXCR to the multiplex PCR reads. The sample consists of a few hundred thousand distinct CDR3 sequences, approximately 18% of them appearing once. This sample stems from a study of Graves' ophthalmopathy and Graves' hyperthyroidism. Study outcomes and limitations: In blood, most expanded thyroid clonotypes above 0.001 frequency were also detected.

Hyperthyroidism is called stable when no ophthalmopathy develops within 18 months of follow-up. Patients were left out if they had other autoimmune diseases, uncontrolled infections, pregnancy or lactation. This CDR3 is 16 amino acids long. After removal of 6 bases from V and 1 base from J, the junction contained 6 bases not matched to a gene. The chain recombines TRBV12-3 or TRBV12-4 with TRBJ2-2; 9 nucleotides align to TRBD1. Sequencing was done on a sample of peripheral blood. This TCR was sampled from an adult woman with stable Graves' hyperthyroidism. The CDR3 sequence: CASRIPGQGNTGELFF. In DNA, the CDR3 is TGTGCCAGCAGAATACCGGGACAGGGGAACACCGGGGAGCTGTTTTTT.